Listed below are T cell receptor beta chains from one sample, sequenced in a study of technical replicates of blood from several donors. TCRdb's table, derived via immunoSEQ multiplex PCR, lists solely in-frame clones and lacks some. The sample shows 80,000 to 90,000 clones, just under 95% of them seen only once. Sequenced material: T cells isolated from PBMCs. These receptors all stem from a human donor in good health. Each CDR3 is given with its conserved first and last residue. D genes are given only for firm matches. Not every row has a clone size; where given, it reads once, few, many or a size class.

d_gene	len	v_gene	abundance	j_gene	CDR3aa	CDR3nt
NA	12	TRBV15	NA	TRBJ2-1	CATSTTRNEQFF	TGTGCCACCAGCACCACTAGGAATGAGCAGTTCTTC
NA	12	TRBV7-6	NA	TRBJ1-1	CASSLAAGEAFF	TGTGCCAGCAGCTTAGCTGCCGGTGAAGCTTTCTTT
TRBD2	14	TRBV5-1	NA	TRBJ2-7	CASSPGTTSYEQYF	TGCGCCAGCAGCCCAGGGACTACCTCCTACGAGCAGTACTTC
NA	11	TRBV28	few	TRBJ1-4	CASTTTGKLFF	TGTGCCAGCACCACGACGGGGAAACTGTTTTTT
TRBD1	14	TRBV28	NA	TRBJ1-6	CASSDQGVGVISHF	TGTGCCAGCAGCGATCAGGGGGTAGGGGTAATATCCCATTTT
TRBD1	14	TRBV29-1	NA	TRBJ2-2	CSVLTGVNTGELFF	TGCAGCGTTTTAACAGGGGTGAACACCGGGGAGCTGTTTTTT
NA	12	TRBV4-1	few	TRBJ1-1	CASKGGDTEAFF	TGCGCCAGCAAAGGGGGAGACACTGAAGCTTTCTTT
TRBD2	15	TRBV7-2	once	TRBJ2-1	CASSQTSVSYNEQFF	TGTGCCAGCAGCCAAACTAGCGTCTCCTACAATGAGCAGTTCTTC
NA	15	TRBV6-5	NA	TRBJ1-5	CASSYGPYSNQPQHF	TGTGCCAGCAGTTACGGGCCGTATAGCAATCAGCCCCAGCATTTT
NA	18	TRBV4-1	NA	TRBJ2-3	CASSGSFSRGKDTDTQYF	TGCGCCAGCAGCGGTTCATTCAGCAGGGGTAAGGACACAGATACGCAGTATTTT
TRBD1	16	TRBV10-2	NA	TRBJ1-6	CASRTRQGGAGSPLHF	TGCGCCAGCAGGACCCGCCAGGGGGGCGCGGGATCACCCCTCCACTTT
NA	15	TRBV9	few	TRBJ2-1	CASSQGGAGYNEQFF	TGTGCCAGCAGCCAAGGGGGGGCGGGTTACAATGAGCAGTTCTTC
NA	11	TRBV6-1	NA	TRBJ2-4	CASSEEGVLYF	TGTGCCAGCAGTGAAGAGGGGGTTTTGTACTTC
NA	14	TRBV4-1	NA	TRBJ1-5	CASSQWGGNQPQHF	TGCGCCAGCAGCCAATGGGGAGGGAATCAGCCCCAGCATTTT
TRBD1	16	TRBV30	once	TRBJ1-5	CAWNTGVGYSNQPQHF	TGTGCCTGGAATACAGGGGTGGGATATAGCAATCAGCCCCAGCATTTT
NA	15	TRBV5-8	NA	TRBJ1-5	CASSLGQIRGQPQHF	TGTGCCAGCAGCTTGGGACAGATAAGAGGTCAGCCCCAGCATTTT
TRBD1	14	TRBV5-1	NA	TRBJ2-5	CASKPGQSLETQYF	TGCGCCAGCAAACCGGGACAGTCGCTCGAGACCCAGTACTTC
NA	13	TRBV2	NA	TRBJ1-6	CASKPSYNSPLHF	TGTGCCAGCAAGCCCTCTTATAATTCACCCCTCCACTTT
NA	15	TRBV7-8	once	TRBJ2-7	CASSPALGGEYEQYF	TGTGCCAGCTCACCGGCCCTGGGCGGGGAGTACGAGCAGTACTTC
NA	14	TRBV15	once	TRBJ2-5	CATSRDSGRVSQYF	TGTGCCACCAGCAGAGATTCGGGCAGGGTATCTCAGTACTTC
NA	15	TRBV11-1	NA	TRBJ2-1	CASSLGSGSYNEQFF	TGTGCCAGCAGCTTAGGTTCGGGAAGTTACAATGAGCAGTTCTTC
TRBD1	15	TRBV9	NA	TRBJ1-1	CASSVESGTGSRAFF	TGTGCCAGCAGCGTAGAGTCCGGGACAGGGAGTAGGGCTTTCTTT
NA	13	TRBV9	NA	TRBJ2-1	CASSEGSYNEQFF	TGTGCCAGCAGCGAGGGGTCCTACAATGAGCAGTTCTTC
NA	14	TRBV27	NA	TRBJ2-3	CASSLSWTADTQYF	TGTGCCAGCAGTTTATCTTGGACAGCGGATACGCAGTATTTT
NA	12	TRBV28	NA	TRBJ2-7	CASTQGGRGWYF	TGTGCCAGCACCCAGGGGGGTAGGGGGTGGTACTTC
NA	18	TRBV9	NA	TRBJ2-6	CASSAYSVWGSGANVLTF	TGTGCCAGCAGCGCGTATTCTGTCTGGGGCTCCGGGGCCAACGTCCTGACTTTC
TRBD1	14	TRBV11-3	NA	TRBJ2-7	CASSPSDRTYEQYF	TGTGCCAGCAGCCCCTCGGACAGGACCTACGAGCAGTACTTC
NA	12	TRBV6-6	NA	TRBJ2-2	CASSLDPGELFF	TGTGCCAGCAGTCTAGACCCCGGGGAGCTGTTTTTT
TRBD2	14	TRBV19	NA	TRBJ2-1	CASSFGGAANEQFF	TGTGCCAGTAGTTTCGGGGGGGCAGCAAATGAGCAGTTCTTC
TRBD2	15	TRBV5-4	NA	TRBJ2-1	CASSLSGGRNFQQFF	TGTGCCAGCAGCCTTAGCGGGGGGCGCAACTTCCAGCAGTTCTTC
TRBD1	13	TRBV5-1	NA	TRBJ1-2	CASSSTGVGGYTF	TGCGCCAGCAGCTCCACAGGGGTAGGGGGCTACACCTTC
TRBD1	16	TRBV19	NA	TRBJ1-6	CASSMTKGQSSTPLHF	TGTGCCAGTAGTATGACTAAGGGACAGTCAAGTACACCCCTCCACTTT
TRBD2	16	TRBV9	few	TRBJ2-1	CASSATGTSSYNEQFF	TGTGCCAGCAGCGCCACCGGGACTAGCTCCTACAATGAGCAGTTCTTC
NA	15	TRBV29-1	NA	TRBJ2-3	CSVAGAGVDTDTQYF	TGCAGCGTTGCGGGGGCGGGAGTTGATACAGATACGCAGTATTTT
TRBD1	20	TRBV29-1	NA	TRBJ2-4	CSVELGQGPGIRTGSNIQYF	TGCAGCGTTGAACTGGGACAGGGCCCGGGGATCCGTACGGGCTCAAACATTCAGTACTTC
NA	16	TRBV4-1	NA	TRBJ2-1	CASGLSWGGAPGEQFF	TGCGCCAGCGGTTTAAGTTGGGGGGGGGCGCCTGGTGAGCAGTTCTTC
TRBD1	15	TRBV11-1	NA	TRBJ2-7	CASSLGSGGSYEQYF	TGTGCCAGCAGCTTAGGGTCAGGGGGCTCCTACGAGCAGTACTTC
TRBD2	15	TRBV5-4	NA	TRBJ2-1	CASSLLSSGSSEQFF	TGTGCCAGCAGCTTACTTTCAAGCGGGAGTTCGGAGCAGTTCTTC
NA	14	TRBV10-1	few	TRBJ1-4	CAIKRRGAREKLFF	TGCGCCATCAAACGGCGGGGGGCTCGTGAAAAACTGTTTTTT
TRBD2	15	TRBV2	once	TRBJ2-7	CASSRGTSGIYEQYF	TGTGCCAGCAGTCGAGGGACTAGCGGGATATACGAGCAGTACTTC
TRBD1	14	TRBV25-1	NA	TRBJ2-7	CASSVGTGRYEQYF	TGTGCCAGTAGCGTAGGGACAGGGAGATACGAGCAGTACTTC
NA	14	TRBV28	NA	TRBJ1-2	CASSLPGHNYGYTF	TGTGCCAGCAGTCTTCCGGGACACAACTATGGCTACACCTTC
NA	13	TRBV6-5	NA	TRBJ1-2	CASSSQTWYGYTF	TGTGCCAGCAGCTCCCAAACTTGGTATGGCTACACCTTC
TRBD1	17	TRBV4-1	few	TRBJ1-2	CASSQVAGDRGGYGYTF	TGCGCCAGCAGCCAAGTTGCCGGGGACAGGGGGGGGTATGGCTACACCTTC
TRBD1	16	TRBV5-6	NA	TRBJ1-1	CASRETGGRTNTEAFF	TGTGCCAGCAGGGAGACAGGGGGCAGAACGAACACTGAAGCTTTCTTT
NA	14	TRBV19	NA	TRBJ1-1	CASSIRTMNTEAFF	TGTGCCAGTAGTATCAGAACCATGAACACTGAAGCTTTCTTT
TRBD1	17	TRBV5-6	NA	TRBJ1-3	CASSLGLHRGSGNTIYF	TGTGCCAGCAGCTTGGGCTTGCACAGGGGGTCAGGAAACACCATATATTTT
NA	13	TRBV11-2	NA	TRBJ1-2	CASSQGVFYGYTF	TGTGCCAGCAGCCAGGGTGTTTTCTATGGCTACACCTTC
TRBD2	16	TRBV4-1	NA	TRBJ2-1	CASSLGLAGGRNEQFF	TGCGCCAGCAGCCTAGGACTAGCGGGGGGGCGCAATGAGCAGTTCTTC
NA	15	TRBV2	NA	TRBJ1-5	CASTLDSYSNQPQHF	TGTGCCAGCACTCTGGACAGTTATAGCAATCAGCCCCAGCATTTT
NA	12	TRBV9	once	TRBJ1-3	CASRRAGNTIYF	TGTGCCAGCCGACGGGCTGGAAACACCATATATTTT
TRBD1	18	TRBV5-1	NA	TRBJ2-2	CASSFLLWGQRNTGELFF	TGCGCCAGCAGCTTTCTTCTTTGGGGACAGAGGAACACCGGGGAGCTGTTTTTT
NA	14	TRBV21-1	NA	TRBJ1-2	CASGTGLANYGYTF	TGTGCCAGCGGAACAGGGCTAGCTAACTATGGCTACACCTTC
TRBD1	14	TRBV5-4	NA	TRBJ1-1	CASSLEGAKTEAFF	TGTGCCAGCAGCTTAGAGGGGGCTAAGACTGAAGCTTTCTTT
NA	11	TRBV29-1	NA	TRBJ2-5	CSAEITATQYF	TGCAGCGCCGAGATCACCGCGACCCAGTACTTC
TRBD1	15	TRBV6-1	NA	TRBJ2-2	CASSEWGPTGEELFF	TGTGCCAGCAGTGAATGGGGCCCCACAGGGGAGGAGCTGTTTTTT
TRBD2	15	TRBV30	NA	TRBJ2-3	CAWIPSGKGTDTQYF	TGTGCCTGGATCCCTAGCGGGAAGGGCACAGATACGCAGTATTTT